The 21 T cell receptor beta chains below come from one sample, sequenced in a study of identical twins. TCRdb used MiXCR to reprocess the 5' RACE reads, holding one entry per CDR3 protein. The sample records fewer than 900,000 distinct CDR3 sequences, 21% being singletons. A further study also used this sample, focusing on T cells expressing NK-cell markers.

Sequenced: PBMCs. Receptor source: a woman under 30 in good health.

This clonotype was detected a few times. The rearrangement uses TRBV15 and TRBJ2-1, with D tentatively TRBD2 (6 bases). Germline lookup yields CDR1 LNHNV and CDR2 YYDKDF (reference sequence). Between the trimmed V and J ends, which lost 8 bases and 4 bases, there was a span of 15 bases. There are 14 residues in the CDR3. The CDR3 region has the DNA TGTGCCACCTTGGGAGGACCCAGATACAATGAGCAGTTCTTC. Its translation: CATLGGPRYNEQFF.

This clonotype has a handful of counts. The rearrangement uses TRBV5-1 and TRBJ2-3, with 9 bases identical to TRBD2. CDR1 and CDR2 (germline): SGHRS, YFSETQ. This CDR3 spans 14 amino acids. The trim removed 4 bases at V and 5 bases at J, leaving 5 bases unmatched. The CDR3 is CASSESSGIDTQYF. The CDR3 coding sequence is TGCGCCAGCAGCGAGTCTAGCGGGATAGATACGCAGTATTTT.

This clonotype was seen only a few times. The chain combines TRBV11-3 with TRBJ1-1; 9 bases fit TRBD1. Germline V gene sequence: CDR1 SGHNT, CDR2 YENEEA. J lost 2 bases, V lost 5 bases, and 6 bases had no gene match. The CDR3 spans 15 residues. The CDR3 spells CASSARQGGNTEAFF. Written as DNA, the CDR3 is TGTGCCAGCAGCGCTCGACAGGGGGGTAACACTGAAGCTTTCTTT.

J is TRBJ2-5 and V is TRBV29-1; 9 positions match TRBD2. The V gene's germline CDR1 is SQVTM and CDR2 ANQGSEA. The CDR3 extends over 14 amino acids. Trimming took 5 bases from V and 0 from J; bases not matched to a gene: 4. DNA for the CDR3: TGCAGCGTTATAGCGGGAGAGAACCAAGAGACCCAGTACTTC. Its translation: CSVIAGENQETQYF.

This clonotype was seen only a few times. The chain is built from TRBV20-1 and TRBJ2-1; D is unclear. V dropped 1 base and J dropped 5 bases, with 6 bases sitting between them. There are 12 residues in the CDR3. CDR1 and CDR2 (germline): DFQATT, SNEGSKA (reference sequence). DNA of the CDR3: TGCAGTGCTAGAGGGAAACACAATGAGCAGTTCTTC. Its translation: CSARGKHNEQFF.

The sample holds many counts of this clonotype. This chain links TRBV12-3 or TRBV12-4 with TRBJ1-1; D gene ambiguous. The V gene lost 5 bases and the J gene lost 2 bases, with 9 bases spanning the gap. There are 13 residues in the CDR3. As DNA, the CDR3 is TGTGCCAGCAGTCTAAGGGTTAACACTGAAGCTTTCTTT. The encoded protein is CASSLRVNTEAFF.

The CDR3 coding sequence is TGTGCCAGCAGCCCACTAGCGGGGGACACCGGGGAGCTGTTTTTT. It specifies CASSPLAGDTGELFF. This chain uses TRBV6-1 with TRBJ2-2; TRBD2 matches at 11 bases. The CDR3 covers 15 residues. Per the germline V gene, CDR1 is MNHNS and CDR2 is SASEGT. V shed 6 bases, J shed 3 bases, and the junction held 3 bases outside the gene matches.

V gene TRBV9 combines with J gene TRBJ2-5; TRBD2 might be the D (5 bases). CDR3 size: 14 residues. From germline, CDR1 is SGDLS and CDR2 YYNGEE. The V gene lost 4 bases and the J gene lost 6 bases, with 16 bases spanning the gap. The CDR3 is CASSLSGFGQTQYF. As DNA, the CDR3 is TGTGCCAGCAGCCTGTCGGGGTTCGGCCAGACCCAGTACTTC.

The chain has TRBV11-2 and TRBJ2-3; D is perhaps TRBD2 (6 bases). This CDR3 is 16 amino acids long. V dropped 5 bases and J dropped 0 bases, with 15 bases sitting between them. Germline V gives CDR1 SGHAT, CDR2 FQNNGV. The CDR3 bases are TGTGCCAGCAGCCCCCTTGCGGCGGGGAGCACAGATACGCAGTATTTT. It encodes CASSPLAAGSTDTQYF.

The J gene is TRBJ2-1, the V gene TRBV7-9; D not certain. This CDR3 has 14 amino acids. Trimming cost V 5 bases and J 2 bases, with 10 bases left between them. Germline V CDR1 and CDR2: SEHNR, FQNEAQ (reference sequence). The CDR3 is CASSIRSPYNEQFF. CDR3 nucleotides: TGTGCCAGCAGCATACGTAGTCCCTACAATGAGCAGTTCTTC.

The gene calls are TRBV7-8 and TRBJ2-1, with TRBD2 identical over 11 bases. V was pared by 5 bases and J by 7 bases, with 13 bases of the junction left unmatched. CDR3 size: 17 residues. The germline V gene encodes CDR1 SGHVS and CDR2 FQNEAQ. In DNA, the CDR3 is TGTGCCAGCAGCCGAAACATACTAGCGGGAGTGGGGAATGAGCAGTTCTTC. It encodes CASSRNILAGVGNEQFF.

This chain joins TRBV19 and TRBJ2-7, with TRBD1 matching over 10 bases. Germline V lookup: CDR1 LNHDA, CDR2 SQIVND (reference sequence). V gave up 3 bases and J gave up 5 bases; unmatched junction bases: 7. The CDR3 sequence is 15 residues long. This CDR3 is CASSILGTGVHEQYF. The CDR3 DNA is TGTGCCAGTAGTATCCTGGGGACAGGGGTCCACGAGCAGTACTTC.

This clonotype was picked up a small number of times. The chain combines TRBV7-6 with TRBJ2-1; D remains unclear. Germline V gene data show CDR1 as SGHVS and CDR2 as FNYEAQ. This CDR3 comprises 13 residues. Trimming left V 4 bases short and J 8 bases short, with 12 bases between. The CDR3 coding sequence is TGTGCCAGCAGCTCGACACCCAAGGATGAGCAGTTCTTC. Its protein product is CASSSTPKDEQFF.

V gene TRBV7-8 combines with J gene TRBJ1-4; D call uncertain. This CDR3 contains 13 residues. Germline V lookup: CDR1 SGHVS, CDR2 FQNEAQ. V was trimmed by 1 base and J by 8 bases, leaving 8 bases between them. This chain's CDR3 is CASSLGSGEKLFF. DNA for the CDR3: TGTGCCAGCAGCTTAGGCTCCGGGGAAAAACTGTTTTTT. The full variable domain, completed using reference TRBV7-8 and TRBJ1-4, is GAGVSQSPRYKVAKRGQDVALRCDPISGHVSLFWYQQALGQGPEFLTYFQNEAQLDKSGLPSDRFFAERPEGSVSTLKIQRTQQEDSAVYLCASSLGSGEKLFFGSGTQLSVL.

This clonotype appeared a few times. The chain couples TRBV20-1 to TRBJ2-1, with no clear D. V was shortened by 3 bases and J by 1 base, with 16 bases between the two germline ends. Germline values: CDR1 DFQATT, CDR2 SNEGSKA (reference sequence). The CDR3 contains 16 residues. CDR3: CSASYQNPRSYNEQFF. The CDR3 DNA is TGCAGTGCTAGTTATCAAAACCCAAGATCCTACAATGAGCAGTTCTTC.

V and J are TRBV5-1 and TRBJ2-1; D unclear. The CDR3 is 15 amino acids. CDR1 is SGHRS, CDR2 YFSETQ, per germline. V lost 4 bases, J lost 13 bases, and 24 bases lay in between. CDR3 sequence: CASSEDPHLSGIQFF. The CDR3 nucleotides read TGCGCCAGCAGCGAGGACCCCCACCTCTCTGGTATCCAGTTCTTC.

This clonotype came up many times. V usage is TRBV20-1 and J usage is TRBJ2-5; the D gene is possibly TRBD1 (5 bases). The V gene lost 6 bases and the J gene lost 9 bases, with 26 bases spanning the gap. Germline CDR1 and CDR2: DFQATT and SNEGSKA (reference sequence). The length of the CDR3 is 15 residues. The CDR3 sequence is CSATPPQGLRMAQYF. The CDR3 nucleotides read TGCAGTGCAACTCCCCCTCAGGGATTACGTATGGCCCAGTACTTC.

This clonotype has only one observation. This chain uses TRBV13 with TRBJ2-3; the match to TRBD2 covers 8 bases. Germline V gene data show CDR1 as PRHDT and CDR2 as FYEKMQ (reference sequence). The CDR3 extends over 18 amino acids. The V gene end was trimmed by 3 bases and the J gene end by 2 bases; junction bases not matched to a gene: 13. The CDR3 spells CASSLVSLAGPLTDTQYF. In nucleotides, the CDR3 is TGTGCCAGCAGCTTGGTATCCTTAGCGGGGCCCCTCACAGATACGCAGTATTTT.

Written as DNA, the CDR3 is TGTGCCAGCAGGTCGTTAGGCGGGGAGCTGTTTTTT. It is translated as CASRSLGGELFF. The chain carries TRBV12-3 or TRBV12-4 and TRBJ2-2; D gene ambiguous. V lost 6 bases and J 7 bases, leaving 9 bases between the germline ends. CDR3 length: 12 amino acids.

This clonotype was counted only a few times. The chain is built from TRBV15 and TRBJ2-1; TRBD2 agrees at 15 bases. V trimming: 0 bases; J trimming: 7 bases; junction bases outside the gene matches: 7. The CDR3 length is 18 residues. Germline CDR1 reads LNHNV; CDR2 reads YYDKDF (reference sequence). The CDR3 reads CATSREGRGLAGGNEQFF. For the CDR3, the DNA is TGTGCCACCAGCAGAGAAGGCAGGGGACTAGCGGGGGGAAATGAGCAGTTCTTC.

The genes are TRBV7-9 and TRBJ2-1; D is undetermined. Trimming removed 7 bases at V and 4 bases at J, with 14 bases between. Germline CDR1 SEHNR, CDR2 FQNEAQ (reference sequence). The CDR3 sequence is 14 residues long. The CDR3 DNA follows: TGTGCCAGCACCACCGACCATCTATACAATGAGCAGTTCTTC. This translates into CASTTDHLYNEQFF.